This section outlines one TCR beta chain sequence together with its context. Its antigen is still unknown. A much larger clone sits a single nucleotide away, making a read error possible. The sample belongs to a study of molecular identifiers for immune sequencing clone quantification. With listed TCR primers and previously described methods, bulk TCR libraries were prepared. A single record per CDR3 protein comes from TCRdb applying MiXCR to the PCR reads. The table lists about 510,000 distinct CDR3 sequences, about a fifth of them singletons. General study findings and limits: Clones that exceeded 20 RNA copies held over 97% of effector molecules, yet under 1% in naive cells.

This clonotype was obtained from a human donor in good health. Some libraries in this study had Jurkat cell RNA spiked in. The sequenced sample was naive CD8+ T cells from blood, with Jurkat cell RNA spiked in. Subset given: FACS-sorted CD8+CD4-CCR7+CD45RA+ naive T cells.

The CDR3 coding sequence is TGTGCCTGGGATACAGAAGACATTCAGTACTTC. Amino acids: CAWDTEDIQYF. This chain links TRBV30 with TRBJ2-4, with D hard to call. CDR1 and CDR2 from the germline V gene are GTSNPN and SVGIG (reference sequence). The CDR3 covers 11 residues. V was pared by 5 bases and J by 8 bases, with 10 bases between.